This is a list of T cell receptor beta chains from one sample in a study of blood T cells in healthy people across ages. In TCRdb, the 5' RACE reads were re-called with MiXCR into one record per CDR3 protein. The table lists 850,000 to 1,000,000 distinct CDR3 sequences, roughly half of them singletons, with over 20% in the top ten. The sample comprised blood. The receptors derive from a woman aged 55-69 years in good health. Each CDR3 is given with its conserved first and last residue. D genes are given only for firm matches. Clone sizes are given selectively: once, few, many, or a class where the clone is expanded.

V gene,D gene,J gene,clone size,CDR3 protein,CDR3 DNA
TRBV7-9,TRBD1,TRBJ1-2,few,CASSSTGIGYTF,TGTGCCAGCAGCTCGACAGGGATCGGCTACACCTTC
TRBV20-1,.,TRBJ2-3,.,CSVKRRSSTDTQYF,TGCAGTGTCAAACGGAGGTCTAGCACAGATACGCAGTATTTT
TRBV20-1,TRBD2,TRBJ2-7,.,CSAKGLAGGPINEQYF,TGCAGTGCGAAAGGACTAGCGGGAGGGCCGATAAACGAGCAGTACTTC
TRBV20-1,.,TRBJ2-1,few,CSAERNSYNEQFF,TGCAGTGCCGAGCGGAATTCCTACAATGAGCAGTTCTTC
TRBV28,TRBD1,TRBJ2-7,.,CASSSRGQGASQYF,TGTGCCAGCAGTTCTAGGGGACAGGGGGCGTCGCAGTACTTC
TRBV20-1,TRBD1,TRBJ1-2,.,CSARESTGQVNYGYTF,TGCAGTGCTAGAGAATCCACGGGACAGGTTAACTATGGCTACACCTTC
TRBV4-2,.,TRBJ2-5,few,CASSQDRRAKETQYF,TGTGCCAGCAGCCAAGATCGGCGGGCTAAAGAGACCCAGTACTTC
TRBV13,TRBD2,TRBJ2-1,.,CASSSPLAGADEQFF,TGTGCCAGCAGCTCGCCCCTAGCGGGAGCGGATGAGCAGTTCTTC
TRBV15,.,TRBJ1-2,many,CATSREARAGYGYTF,TGTGCCACCAGCAGAGAGGCCAGAGCGGGGTATGGCTACACCTTC
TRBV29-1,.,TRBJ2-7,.,CSVVQGRGHVGYEQYF,TGCAGCGTTGTCCAGGGACGAGGTCATGTGGGTTACGAGCAGTACTTC
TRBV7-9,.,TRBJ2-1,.,CASSLLGVNEQFF,TGTGCCAGCAGCCTACTCGGGGTTAATGAGCAGTTCTTC
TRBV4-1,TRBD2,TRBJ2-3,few,CASSQGESSGSPGADTQYF,TGCGCCAGCAGCCAAGGAGAATCTAGCGGGAGCCCTGGGGCAGATACGCAGTATTTT
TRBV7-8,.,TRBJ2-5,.,CASRGVGLQETQYF,TGTGCCAGCAGGGGGGTAGGACTTCAAGAGACCCAGTACTTC
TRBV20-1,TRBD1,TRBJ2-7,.,CSAIEPRQGRAEQYF,TGCAGTGCTATCGAGCCCAGACAGGGCCGGGCCGAGCAGTACTTC
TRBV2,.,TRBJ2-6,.,CASRDLSGANVLTF,TGTGCCAGCAGAGACCTCTCTGGGGCCAACGTCCTGACTTTC
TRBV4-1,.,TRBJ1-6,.,CASSQELGRHNSPLHF,TGCGCCAGCAGCCAAGAGTTAGGACGGCATAATTCACCCCTCCACTTT
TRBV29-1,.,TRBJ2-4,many,CSVVGLAKNIQYF,TGCAGCGTTGTTGGATTAGCCAAAAACATTCAGTACTTC
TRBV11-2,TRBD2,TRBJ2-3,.,CASSSQGGLVTTDTQYF,TGTGCCAGCAGCTCCCAGGGCGGACTAGTTACCACAGATACGCAGTATTTT
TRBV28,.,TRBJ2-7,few,CASSFGLLTYEQYF,TGTGCCAGCAGTTTTGGGCTCCTGACCTACGAGCAGTACTTC
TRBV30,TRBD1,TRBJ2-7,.,CAWSLGQGAYEQYF,TGTGCCTGGAGTTTGGGACAGGGGGCCTACGAGCAGTACTTC
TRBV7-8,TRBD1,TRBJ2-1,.,CASSHGGTGGYEQFF,TGTGCCAGCAGCCACGGGGGGACAGGGGGTTATGAGCAGTTCTTC
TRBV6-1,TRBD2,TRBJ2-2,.,CASSVLAGVYTGELFF,TGTGCCAGCAGTGTGCTAGCGGGAGTATACACCGGGGAGCTGTTTTTT
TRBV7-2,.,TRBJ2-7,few,CASSLDWQPSYEQYF,TGTGCCAGCAGCTTAGACTGGCAGCCCTCCTACGAGCAGTACTTC
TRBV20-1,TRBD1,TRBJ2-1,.,CSANAPTGDRLFF,TGCAGTGCTAACGCTCCTACCGGGGACAGGCTGTTCTTC
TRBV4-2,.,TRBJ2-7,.,CASSQVNGVLYEQYF,TGTGCCAGCAGCCAAGTCAACGGTGTTCTCTACGAGCAGTACTTC
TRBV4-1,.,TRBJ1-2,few,CASSQDRQGRTNYGYTF,TGCGCCAGCAGCCAAGACCGGCAGGGGAGAACTAACTATGGCTACACCTTC
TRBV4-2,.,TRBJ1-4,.,CASSQGRVGSHEKLFF,TGTGCCAGCAGCCAAGGACGGGTGGGCAGTCACGAAAAACTGTTTTTT
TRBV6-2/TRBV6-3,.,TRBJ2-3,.,CACTRGTYLKGDTQYF,TGTGCCTGCACAAGGGGCACCTACCTGAAGGGAGATACGCAGTATTTT
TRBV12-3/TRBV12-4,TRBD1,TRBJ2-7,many,CASSRGTGDYEQYF,TGTGCCAGCAGTCGGGGGACAGGGGACTACGAGCAGTACTTC
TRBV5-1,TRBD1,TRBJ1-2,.,CASSLDGTDYGYTF,TGCGCCAGCAGCTTGGATGGGACAGACTATGGCTACACCTTC
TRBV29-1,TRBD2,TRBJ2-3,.,CSVFGLGGTDTQYF,TGCAGCGTTTTCGGACTAGGGGGCACAGATACGCAGTATTTT
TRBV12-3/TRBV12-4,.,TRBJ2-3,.,CASSSHPFPLDFTTDDTQYF,TGTGCCAGCAGTTCCCACCCTTTTCCCCTCGACTTTACCACAGACGATACGCAGTATTTT
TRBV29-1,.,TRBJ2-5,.,CSVAFGVGETQYF,TGCAGCGTTGCTTTTGGGGTCGGTGAGACCCAGTACTTC